This T cell receptor beta chain was sequenced during a study of beta chain features in type 1 diabetes. Study-wide findings and caveats: The study found moderately but significantly shorter TCRB CDR3s in all four CD4+ subsets of Type 1 diabetes patients.

This clone was detected a few times. Its antigen is undetermined. As every portion of the isolated RNA was reverse transcribed, the sequencing read expressed TCRB transcripts. Assay: immunoSEQ multiplex PCR; the TCRdb copy retains only in-frame clones and omits some. Among over 600,000 clones listed, over 10% were seen once. V was pared by 5 bases and J by 0 bases, with 14 bases between. Germline V gene data show CDR1 as SGHDN and CDR2 as FVKESK. This CDR3 is built from 15 residues. Sequencing was done on a sample of naive CD4+ T cells from blood. The clonotype comes from a man aged 25-45 years with type 1 diabetes. J is TRBJ2-7 and V is TRBV14; D possibly corresponds to TRBD2 (6 bases). DNA of the CDR3: TGTGCCAGCAGCTTCGGAGGGTCAGACTCCTACGAGCAGTACTTC. It translates to CASSFGGSDSYEQYF.